The entry below describes one T cell receptor (beta chain). This CDR3 contains 15 residues. Trimming took off 0 bases at V and 13 bases at J, with 18 bases between the two ends. From germline, CDR1 is SGHAT and CDR2 FQNNGV. The assay was immunoSEQ multiplex PCR, and TCRdb's table has in-frame clones only and misses some. The sample carries some 180,000 clones, 84% recorded once. The data were obtained in a study of blood T cell repertoires in COVID-19. The overall study: Specimens from acute and convalescent COVID-19 originated in the United States, Italy and Spain.

The rearrangement uses TRBV11-2 and TRBJ1-4, with TRBD1 as a possible D gene (5 bases). The sequenced sample consisted of PBMCs or T cells enriched from blood (not recorded which). This receptor was taken from a woman aged 25 to 39 who had been exposed to COVID-19. CDR3 sequence: CASSLERWDRQGLFF. The CDR3 DNA reads as TGTGCCAGCAGCTTAGAAAGGTGGGATAGGCAGGGACTGTTTTTT.